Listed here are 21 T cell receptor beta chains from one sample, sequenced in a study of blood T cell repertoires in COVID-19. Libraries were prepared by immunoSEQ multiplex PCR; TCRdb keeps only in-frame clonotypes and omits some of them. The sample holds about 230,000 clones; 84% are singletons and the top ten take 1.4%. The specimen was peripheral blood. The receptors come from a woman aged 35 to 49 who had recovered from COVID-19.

CDR3 protein: CASSLQSGASYEQYF. CDR3 DNA: TGTGCCAGCAGCCTCCAGTCAGGGGCCTCCTACGAGCAGTACTTC. The chain has TRBV9 and TRBJ2-7, with D maybe TRBD1 (6 bases). With 4 bases removed from V and 0 bases from J, the gap between germline ends came to 14 bases. This CDR3 contains 15 residues. CDR1 and CDR2 (germline): SGDLS, YYNGEE.

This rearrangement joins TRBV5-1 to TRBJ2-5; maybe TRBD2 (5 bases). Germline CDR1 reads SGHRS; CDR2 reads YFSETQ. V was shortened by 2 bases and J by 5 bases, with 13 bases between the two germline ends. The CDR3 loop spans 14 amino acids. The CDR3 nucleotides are TGCGCCAGCAGCTTTACAACTCCGGGGGAGACCCAGTACTTC. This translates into CASSFTTPGETQYF.

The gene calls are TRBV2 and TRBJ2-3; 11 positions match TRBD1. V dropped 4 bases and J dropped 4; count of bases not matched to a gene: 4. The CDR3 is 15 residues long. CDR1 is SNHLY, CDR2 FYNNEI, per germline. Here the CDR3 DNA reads TGTGCCAGCAGTGGACGGACAGGGGGCGCAGATACGCAGTATTTT. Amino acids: CASSGRTGGADTQYF.

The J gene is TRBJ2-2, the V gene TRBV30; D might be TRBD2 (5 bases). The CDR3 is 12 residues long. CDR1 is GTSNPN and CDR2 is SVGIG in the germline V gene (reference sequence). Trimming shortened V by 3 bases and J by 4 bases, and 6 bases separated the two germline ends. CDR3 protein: CAWRRVTGELFF. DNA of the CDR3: TGTGCCTGGAGGCGGGTCACCGGGGAGCTGTTTTTT.

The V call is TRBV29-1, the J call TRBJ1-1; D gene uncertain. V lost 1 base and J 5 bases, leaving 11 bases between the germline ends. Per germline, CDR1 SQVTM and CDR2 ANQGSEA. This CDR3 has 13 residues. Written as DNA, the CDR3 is TGCAGCGTTGAAGCCCACGAACTAACTGAAGCTTTCTTT. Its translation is CSVEAHELTEAFF. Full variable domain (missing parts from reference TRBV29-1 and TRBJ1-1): SAVISQKPSRDICQRGTSLTIQCQVDSQVTMMFWYRQQPGQSLTLIATANQGSEATYESGFVIDKFPISRPNLTFSTLTVSNMSPEDSSIYLCSVEAHELTEAFFGQGTRLTVV.

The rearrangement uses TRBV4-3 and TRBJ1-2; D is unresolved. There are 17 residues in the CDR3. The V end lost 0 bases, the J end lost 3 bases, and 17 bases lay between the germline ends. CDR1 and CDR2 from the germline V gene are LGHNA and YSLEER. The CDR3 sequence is CASSQDTARRSHYGYTF. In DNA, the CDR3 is TGCGCCAGCAGCCAAGATACCGCACGGAGGAGCCACTATGGCTACACCTTC.

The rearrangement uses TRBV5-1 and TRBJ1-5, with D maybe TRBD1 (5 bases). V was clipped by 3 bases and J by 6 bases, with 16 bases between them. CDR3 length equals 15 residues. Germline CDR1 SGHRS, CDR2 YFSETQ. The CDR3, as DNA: TGCGCCAGCAGCTGGGACGGGGGTTGGGGTCAGCCCCAGCATTTT. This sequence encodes CASSWDGGWGQPQHF. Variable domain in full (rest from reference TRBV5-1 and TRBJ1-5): KAGVTQTPRYLIKTRGQQVTLSCSPISGHRSVSWYQQTPGQGLQFLFEYFSETQRNKGNFPGRFSGRQFSNSRSEMNVSTLELGDSALYLCASSWDGGWGQPQHFGDGTRLSIL.

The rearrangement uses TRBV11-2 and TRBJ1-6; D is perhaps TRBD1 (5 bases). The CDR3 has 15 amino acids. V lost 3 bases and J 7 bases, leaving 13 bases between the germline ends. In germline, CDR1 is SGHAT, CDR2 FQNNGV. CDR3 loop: CASSLQGGWNSPLHF. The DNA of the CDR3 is TGTGCCAGCAGCTTGCAGGGCGGTTGGAATTCACCCCTCCACTTT.

CDR3 in amino acids: CASSLERLGQTQYF. CDR3 DNA: TGTGCCAGCAGCCTGGAGAGGCTGGGTCAGACCCAGTACTTC. The J gene is TRBJ2-5, the V gene TRBV5-4; D uncertain. CDR3 length: 14 amino acids. The V end was cut by 4 bases, the J end by 6 bases, with 16 bases between. Per the germline V gene, CDR1 is SGHNT and CDR2 is YYREEE (reference sequence).

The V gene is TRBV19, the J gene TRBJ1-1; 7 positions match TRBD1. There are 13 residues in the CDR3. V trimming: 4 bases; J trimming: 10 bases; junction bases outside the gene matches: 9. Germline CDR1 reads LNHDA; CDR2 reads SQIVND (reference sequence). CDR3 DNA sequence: TGTGCCAGTAGTAACCGACAGGGCCGCCGAGCTTTCTTT. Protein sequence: CASSNRQGRRAFF.

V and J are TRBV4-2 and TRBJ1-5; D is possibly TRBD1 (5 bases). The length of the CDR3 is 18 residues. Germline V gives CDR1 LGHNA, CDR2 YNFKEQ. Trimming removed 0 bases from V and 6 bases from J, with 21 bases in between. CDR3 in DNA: TGTGCCAGCAGCCAAGAGAGCACCGGAGGGGTTATGCCTCAGCCCCAGCATTTT. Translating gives CASSQESTGGVMPQPQHF.

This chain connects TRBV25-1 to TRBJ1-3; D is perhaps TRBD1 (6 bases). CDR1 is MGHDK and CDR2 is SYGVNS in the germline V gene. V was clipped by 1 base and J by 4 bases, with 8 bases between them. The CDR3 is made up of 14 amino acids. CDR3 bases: TGTGCCAGCAGTGAATCTGGACAGGGAAACACCATATATTTT. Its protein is CASSESGQGNTIYF.

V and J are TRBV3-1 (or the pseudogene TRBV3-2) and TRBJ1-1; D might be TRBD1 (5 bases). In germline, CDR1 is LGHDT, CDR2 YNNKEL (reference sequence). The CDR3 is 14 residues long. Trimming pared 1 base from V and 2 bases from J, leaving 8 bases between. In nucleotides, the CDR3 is TGTGCCAGCAGCCAAGGAACAGGCAACACTGAAGCTTTCTTT. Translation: CASSQGTGNTEAFF.

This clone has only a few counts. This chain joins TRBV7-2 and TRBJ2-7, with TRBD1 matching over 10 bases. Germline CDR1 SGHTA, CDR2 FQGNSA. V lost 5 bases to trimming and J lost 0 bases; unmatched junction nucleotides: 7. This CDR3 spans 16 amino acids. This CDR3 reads CASSPPGTGASYEQYF. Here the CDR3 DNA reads TGTGCCAGCAGCCCCCCCGGGACAGGGGCCTCCTACGAGCAGTACTTC.

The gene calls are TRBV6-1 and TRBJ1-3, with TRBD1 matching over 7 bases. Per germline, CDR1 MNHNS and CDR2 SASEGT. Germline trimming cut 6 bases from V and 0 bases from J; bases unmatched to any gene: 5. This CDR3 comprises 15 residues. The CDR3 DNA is TGTGCCAGCAGGATGACAGGGATCTCTGGAAACACCATATATTTT. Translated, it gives CASRMTGISGNTIYF.

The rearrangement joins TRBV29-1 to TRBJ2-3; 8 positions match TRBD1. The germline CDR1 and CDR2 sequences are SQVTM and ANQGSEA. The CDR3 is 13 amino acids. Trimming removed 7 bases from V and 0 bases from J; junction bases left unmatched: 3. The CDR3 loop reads CSATGASTDTQYF. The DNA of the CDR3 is TGCAGCGCGACAGGGGCGAGCACAGATACGCAGTATTTT.

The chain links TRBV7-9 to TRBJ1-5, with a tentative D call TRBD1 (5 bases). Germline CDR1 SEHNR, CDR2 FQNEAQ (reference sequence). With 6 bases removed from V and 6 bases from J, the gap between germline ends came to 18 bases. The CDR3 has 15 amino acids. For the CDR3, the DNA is TGTGCCAGCAGTCCAATGGGGGGTTTGGGTCAGCCCCAGCATTTT. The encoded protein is CASSPMGGLGQPQHF.

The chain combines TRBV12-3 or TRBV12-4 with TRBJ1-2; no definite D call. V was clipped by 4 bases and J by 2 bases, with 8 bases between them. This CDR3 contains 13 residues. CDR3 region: CASSWARNYGYTF. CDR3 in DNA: TGTGCCAGCAGTTGGGCACGAAACTATGGCTACACCTTC.

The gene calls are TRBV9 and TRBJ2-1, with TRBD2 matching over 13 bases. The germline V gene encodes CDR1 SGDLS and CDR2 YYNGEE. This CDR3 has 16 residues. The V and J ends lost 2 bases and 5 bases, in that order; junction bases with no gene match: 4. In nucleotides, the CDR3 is TGTGCCAGCAGCGTCCCTACTAGCGGGGGGGACAATGAGCAGTTCTTC. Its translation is CASSVPTSGGDNEQFF. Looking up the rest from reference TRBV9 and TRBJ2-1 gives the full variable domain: DSGVTQTPKHLITATGQRVTLRCSPRSGDLSVYWYQQSLDQGLQFLIQYYNGEERAKGNILERFSAQQFPDLHSELNLSSLELGDSALYFCASSVPTSGGDNEQFFGPGTRLTVL.

The CDR3 bases are TGTGCCAGCAGCAGAGGACAGGGTACGGAGACCCAGTACTTC. The encoded protein is CASSRGQGTETQYF. J is TRBJ2-5 and V is TRBV7-2, with 8 bases fitting TRBD1. Per germline, CDR1 SGHTA and CDR2 FQGNSA. The CDR3 extends over 14 amino acids. With V trimmed by 5 bases and J by 5 bases, 7 bases remained unmatched.

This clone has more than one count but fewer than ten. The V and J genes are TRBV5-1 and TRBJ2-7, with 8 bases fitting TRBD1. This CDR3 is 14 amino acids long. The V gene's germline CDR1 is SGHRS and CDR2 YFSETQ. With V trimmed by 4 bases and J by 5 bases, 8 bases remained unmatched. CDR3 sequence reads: CASSTRDRWNEQYF. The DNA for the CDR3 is TGCGCCAGCAGCACCCGGGACAGGTGGAACGAGCAGTACTTC. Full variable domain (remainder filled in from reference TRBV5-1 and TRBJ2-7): KAGVTQTPRYLIKTRGQQVTLSCSPISGHRSVSWYQQTPGQGLQFLFEYFSETQRNKGNFPGRFSGRQFSNSRSEMNVSTLELGDSALYLCASSTRDRWNEQYFGPGTRLTVT.